The 21 T cell receptor beta chains below all came from one sample that was sequenced in a study of OX40 agonist ivuxolimab in advanced cancers. TCRdb's table, derived via immunoSEQ multiplex PCR, lists solely in-frame clones and lacks some. The sample shows under 75,000 clones, 80% to 95% of them seen only once. This sample comprised CD4+ or CD8+ T cells sorted from blood, obtained in a trial of the OX40 agonist ivuxolimab. The receptors originated from an adult with an advanced solid tumor such as melanoma, head and neck, liver or kidney cancer.

The chain links TRBV14 to TRBJ2-7; 8 bases map to TRBD1. Germline-derived CDR1 and CDR2 are SGHDN and FVKESK. The CDR3 loop spans 15 amino acids. The J segment lost 5 bases and the V segment lost 5 bases, leaving 11 bases of the junction unmatched. In DNA, the CDR3 is TGTGCCAGCAGCTTCCAGAGGCAGGGGGCCGACGAGCAGTACTTC. Translation gives CASSFQRQGADEQYF. Full variable domain (missing parts from reference TRBV14 and TRBJ2-7): EAGVTQFPSHSVIEKGQTVTLRCDPISGHDNLYWYRRVMGKEIKFLLHFVKESKQDESGMPNNRFLAERTGGTYSTLKVQPAELEDSGVYFCASSFQRQGADEQYFGPGTRLTVT.

J is TRBJ2-3 and V is TRBV29-1; D remains ambiguous. The CDR3 runs 12 residues. Germline CDR1 SQVTM, CDR2 ANQGSEA. Trimming took off 6 bases at V and 2 bases at J, with 9 bases between the two ends. The CDR3, as DNA: TGCAGCGTCGCTTATTTCACAGATACGCAGTATTTT. It encodes CSVAYFTDTQYF.

V usage is TRBV19 and J usage is TRBJ2-3; no clear D gene. The CDR3 spans 17 residues. Germline V gene lookup returns CDR1 LNHDA and CDR2 SQIVND (reference sequence). Trimming took off 6 bases at V and 0 bases at J, with 19 bases between the two ends. Here the CDR3 DNA reads TGTGCCAGTAGCCCGACTCGACCATCATTTAGCACAGATACGCAGTATTTT. Its translation is CASSPTRPSFSTDTQYF.

The chain combines TRBV6-5 with TRBJ2-7, with D perhaps given as TRBD1 or TRBD2 (5 bases each). Between the trimmed V and J ends, which lost 2 bases and 2 bases, there was a span of 13 bases. This CDR3 is built from 15 residues. From germline, CDR1 is MNHEY and CDR2 SVGAGI. For the CDR3, the DNA is TGTGCCAGCAGTTACCCCCGGGACGGAACCTACGAGCAGTACTTC. Protein product: CASSYPRDGTYEQYF.

The V and J genes are TRBV27 and TRBJ1-5, with a tentative D call TRBD1 (5 bases). V was pared by 6 bases and J by 4 bases, with 10 bases between. The CDR3 spans 13 residues. From germline, CDR1 is MNHEY and CDR2 SMNVEV (reference sequence). CDR3 coding DNA: TGTGCCAGCAGCCCGGGGGGGAATCAGCCCCAGCATTTT. This translates into CASSPGGNQPQHF.

This clone was found once. The gene calls are TRBV19 and TRBJ1-5, with D hard to call. This CDR3 comprises 14 residues. CDR1 and CDR2 (germline): LNHDA, SQIVND (reference sequence). Trimming took off 8 bases at V and 11 bases at J, with 22 bases between the two ends. CDR3 sequence reads: CASAPPGLHVAQHF. CDR3 DNA sequence: TGTGCCAGTGCCCCCCCGGGCCTCCACGTGGCCCAGCATTTT.

The gene calls are TRBV9 and TRBJ2-7, with D perhaps matching TRBD2 (6 bases). Deletions cut 3 bases from V and 0 bases from J, with 13 bases between. This CDR3 has 15 amino acids. Germline loops: CDR1 SGDLS, CDR2 YYNGEE. The CDR3: CASSAGTSGSYEQYF. The CDR3 DNA reads as TGTGCCAGCAGCGCAGGGACTTCGGGCTCCTACGAGCAGTACTTC.

The J gene is TRBJ2-2, the V gene TRBV4-1; D perhaps matches TRBD1 (5 bases). CDR3 size: 13 residues. Germline V gene lookup returns CDR1 MGHRA and CDR2 YSYEKL. V dropped 4 bases and J dropped 5 bases, with 8 bases sitting between them. CDR3 sequence reads: CASSLRQTGELFF. For the CDR3, the DNA is TGCGCCAGCAGCCTTCGACAGACCGGGGAGCTGTTTTTT.

The chain carries TRBV19 and TRBJ2-3; no clear D gene. Trimming stripped 3 bases from V and 0 bases from J, with 10 bases between. Germline V gene lookup returns CDR1 LNHDA and CDR2 SQIVND (reference sequence). This CDR3 is built from 15 residues. CDR3 sequence (DNA): TGTGCCAGTAGTATTGGCGCGGTTAGCACAGATACGCAGTATTTT. Amino acids: CASSIGAVSTDTQYF.

The J gene is TRBJ2-1, the V gene TRBV14, with 9 bases identical to TRBD1. This CDR3 is built from 14 residues. J gave up 10 bases and V 4 bases, and 8 bases lay outside the gene matches. The germline gives CDR1 SGHDN, CDR2 FVKESK. The CDR3 nucleotides are TGTGCCAGCAGCCTATCCGGGACAGGGAGAGAGCAGTTCTTC. Translated, it gives CASSLSGTGREQFF.

The chain combines TRBV6-5 with TRBJ2-7; 9 nucleotides align to TRBD2. This CDR3 has 14 residues. Per germline, CDR1 MNHEY and CDR2 SVGAGI. V dropped 0 bases and J dropped 7; count of bases not matched to a gene: 4. CDR3 sequence: CASSYSIAGGEQYF. The CDR3 DNA reads as TGTGCCAGCAGTTACTCGATTGCGGGAGGGGAGCAGTACTTC.

The chain recombines TRBV9 with TRBJ1-5; a possible D gene is TRBD1 (5 bases). Germline CDR1 reads SGDLS; CDR2 reads YYNGEE. There are 14 residues in the CDR3. V shed 4 bases and J shed 4 bases, with 12 bases lying between them. The CDR3 coding sequence is TGTGCCAGCAGCCCAGGGTGGGGAAATCAGCCCCAGCATTTT. Residues: CASSPGWGNQPQHF. Together with reference TRBV9 and TRBJ1-5, the CDR3 gives the full variable domain: DSGVTQTPKHLITATGQRVTLRCSPRSGDLSVYWYQQSLDQGLQFLIQYYNGEERAKGNILERFSAQQFPDLHSELNLSSLELGDSALYFCASSPGWGNQPQHFGDGTRLSIL.

The chain joins TRBV28 to TRBJ1-4; D is undetermined. Trimming took off 6 bases at V and 4 bases at J, with 15 bases between the two ends. The CDR3 is 15 amino acids. Germline V CDR1 and CDR2: MDHEN, SYDVKM. The CDR3 here is CASRPRNGFNEKLFF. CDR3 in DNA: TGTGCCAGCAGACCTCGCAACGGGTTTAATGAAAAACTGTTTTTT.

The chain recombines TRBV11-2 with TRBJ1-1; 8 positions match TRBD1. V lost 0 bases, J lost 0 bases, and 9 bases stayed unmatched. CDR1 and CDR2 (germline): SGHAT, FQNNGV. The CDR3 runs to 18 residues. The CDR3 is CASSLDARQGPMNTEAFF. The CDR3 coding sequence is TGTGCCAGCAGCTTAGATGCGCGACAGGGGCCTATGAACACTGAAGCTTTCTTT. The full variable domain, with the rest looked up from reference TRBV11-2 and TRBJ1-1, is EAGVAQSPRYKIIEKRQSVAFWCNPISGHATLYWYQQILGQGPKLLIQFQNNGVVDDSQLPKDRFSAERLKGVDSTLKIQPAKLEDSAVYLCASSLDARQGPMNTEAFFGQGTRLTVV.

The genes are TRBV9 and TRBJ2-7, with 9 bases fitting TRBD2. The length of the CDR3 is 17 residues. Trimming took 3 bases from V and 3 from J; bases not matched to a gene: 13. The V gene's germline CDR1 is SGDLS and CDR2 YYNGEE. In DNA, the CDR3 is TGTGCCAGCAGCGAGGGGATGATCGGACTAGCGAACTACGAGCAGTACTTC. It codes for CASSEGMIGLANYEQYF.

CDR3 in DNA: TGCGCCAGCAGCCAAGCTTGGGACTACAACTACGAGCAGTACTTC. Translated, it gives CASSQAWDYNYEQYF. This chain connects TRBV4-1 to TRBJ2-7; TRBD2 agrees at 7 bases. The CDR3 runs to 15 residues. V trimming: 1 base; J trimming: 3 bases; junction bases outside the gene matches: 6. Germline CDR1 is MGHRA and CDR2 is YSYEKL.

The chain combines TRBV5-1 with TRBJ2-7; a weak D match, TRBD1 (5 bases). This CDR3 region has 14 residues. Germline V lookup: CDR1 SGHRS, CDR2 YFSETQ. Trimming shortened V by 4 bases and J by 2 bases, and 13 bases separated the two germline ends. CDR3 in amino acids: CASSLTDTAYEQYF. CDR3 coding DNA: TGCGCCAGCAGCCTGACGGACACAGCCTACGAGCAGTACTTC.

V usage is TRBV28 and J usage is TRBJ1-2, with a possible D match to TRBD1 (5 bases). This CDR3 is built from 13 residues. Trimming took off 4 bases at V and 3 bases at J, with 9 bases between the two ends. Germline-derived CDR1 and CDR2 are MDHEN and SYDVKM. The DNA of the CDR3 is TGTGCCAGCAGTTCGGGAGGGGACTATGGCTACACCTTC. Encoded protein: CASSSGGDYGYTF.

J is TRBJ2-7 and V is TRBV2; no firm D call. Trimming left V 5 bases short and J 3 bases short, with 14 bases between. CDR1 and CDR2 (germline): SNHLY, FYNNEI. The length of the CDR3 is 14 residues. The CDR3 sequence is CASSSAQVIYEQYF. In nucleotides, the CDR3 is TGTGCCAGCAGTTCGGCCCAGGTCATCTACGAGCAGTACTTC. The full variable domain, rest sourced from reference TRBV2 and TRBJ2-7, is EPEVTQTPSHQVTQMGQEVILRCVPISNHLYFYWYRQILGQKVEFLVSFYNNEISEKSEIFDDQFSVERPDGSNFTLKIRSTKLEDSAMYFCASSSAQVIYEQYFGPGTRLTVT.

The chain employs TRBV28 and TRBJ2-7; D is possibly TRBD2 (5 bases). CDR1 MDHEN and CDR2 SYDVKM come from the germline V gene. This CDR3 has 15 amino acids. With 4 bases removed from V and 0 bases from J, the gap between germline ends came to 13 bases. CDR3 amino acids: CASSSLAGLSYEQYF. CDR3 sequence (DNA): TGTGCCAGCAGTTCACTGGCAGGACTCTCCTACGAGCAGTACTTC.

V and J are TRBV13 and TRBJ2-3; D may be TRBD2 (5 bases). Trimming left V 5 bases short and J 7 bases short, with 13 bases between. The CDR3 has 13 residues. Germline CDR1 and CDR2: PRHDT and FYEKMQ (reference sequence). The CDR3 reads CASSPTGVHTQYF. The CDR3 region has the DNA TGTGCCAGCAGCCCGACCGGGGTTCATACGCAGTATTTT.